This T cell receptor (beta chain) was obtained from a study of blood T cell repertoires in COVID-19. Sequencing was performed with immunoSEQ multiplex PCR; in TCRdb, only in-frame clones are kept and a portion is missing. The repertoire includes over 200,000 clones, roughly 80% of them detected once, and about 5% sits in the top ten. The germline CDR1 and CDR2 sequences are SGHDT and YYEEEE. V lost 4 bases, J lost 2 bases, and 9 bases lay in between. CDR3 length: 13 residues. Sequencing was carried out using peripheral blood. The receptor comes from a human donor in a cohort sampled during active COVID-19. The chain has TRBV5-6 and TRBJ2-5, with no clear D. CDR3 sequence: CASSETRQETQYF. DNA of the CDR3: TGTGCCAGCAGCGAAACGCGGCAAGAGACCCAGTACTTC.